What follows are 8 T cell receptor beta chains derived from one specimen sequenced in a study of CD8+CD57+ T cells in acquired aplastic anemia. CDR3 and TCR beta VDJ profiling relied on genomic DNA as the template. Via MiXCR, TCRdb re-called the reads, giving one row per CDR3 protein. The profile shows a few hundred thousand distinct CDR3 sequences, approximately 60% of them singletons. Sequences were obtained from sorted CD4+, CD8+, or CD8+CD57+ T cells (not recorded which) from PBMCs. These receptors all stem from a human donor in good health.

The chain employs TRBV6-1 and TRBJ1-2; D remains unclear. V was shortened by 8 bases and J by 5 bases, with 15 bases between the two germline ends. The germline V gene has CDR1 MNHNS and CDR2 SASEGT. The CDR3 runs 13 residues. DNA of the CDR3: TGTGCCAGCGGGGAAATTCCAGAATATGGCTACACCTTC. It specifies CASGEIPEYGYTF.

About this clonotype: This is likely a read error, given that the CDR3 carries no conserved phenylalanine or tryptophan at its end. The limits of the CDR3 on the DNA are not certain, so only TCRdb's listed CDR3 is given. J is TRBJ1-6 and V is TRBV6-5. The CDR3 numbers 11 amino acids, ends counted. Per germline, CDR1 MNHEY and CDR2 SVGAGI. CDR3: CASARGASTHY.

J is TRBJ2-5 and V is TRBV14; possible D gene TRBD2, 5 bases. The J call may be in error: the DNA end matches TRBJ2-7 better. The CDR3 consists of 13 residues. Per the germline V gene, CDR1 is SGHDN and CDR2 is FVKESK. In nucleotides, the CDR3 is TGTGCCAGCAGCCAGTCGGGGTGGCACGAGCAGTACTTC. Translated, it gives CASSQSGWHEQYF.

The V gene is TRBV7-6, the J gene TRBJ2-7; D not resolved. Gene TRBJ2-1 matches the end of the DNA better, so the J call may be wrong. Per the germline V gene, CDR1 is SGHVS and CDR2 is FNYEAQ. The CDR3 totals 17 residues. This chain's CDR3 is CASSHFVGGFSYNEQFF. DNA of the CDR3: TGTGCCAGCAGCCACTTTGTTGGTGGGTTCTCCTACAATGAGCAGTTCTTC.

This clonotype occurred many times. The rearrangement links TRBV5-6 to TRBJ2-7; 11 positions match TRBD2. With V trimmed by 4 bases and J by 3 bases, 9 bases remained unmatched. The CDR3 sequence is 16 residues long. Germline lookup yields CDR1 SGHDT and CDR2 YYEEEE. In nucleotides, the CDR3 is TGTGCCAGCAGCCCTAAAGCTAGCGGGAGGTACTACGAGCAGTACTTC. It specifies CASSPKASGRYYEQYF. Filled out from reference TRBV5-6 and TRBJ2-7, the complete variable domain reads DAGVTQSPTHLIKTRGQQVTLRCSPKSGHDTVSWYQQALGQGPQFIFQYYEEEERQRGNFPDRFSGHQFPNYSSELNVNALLLGDSALYLCASSPKASGRYYEQYFGPGTRLTVT.

V and J are TRBV2 and TRBJ2-1, with TRBD1 identical over 12 bases. With 8 bases clipped from V and 7 bases from J, the junction kept 6 bases outside the gene matches. This CDR3 region has 14 residues. Germline lookup yields CDR1 SNHLY and CDR2 FYNNEI. The CDR3 loop is CASPGQGARNEQFF. CDR3 bases: TGTGCCAGCCCGGGACAGGGGGCGCGGAATGAGCAGTTCTTC.

As concerns this clonotype: A read error may produce the germline difference seen at one junction end. The chain joins TRBV25-1 to TRBJ1-1; possible D gene TRBD1, 6 bases. Per the germline V gene, CDR1 is MGHDK and CDR2 is SYGVNS. This CDR3 spans 13 amino acids. CDR3 sequence: CASSYRAETGAFF. CDR3 coding DNA: TGTGCCAGCAGCTACAGGGCAGAAACTGGAGCTTTCTTT.

The chain combines TRBV2 with TRBJ1-5; D ambiguous. Per germline, CDR1 SNHLY and CDR2 FYNNEI. Trimming cost V 6 bases and J 10 bases, with 19 bases left between them. The CDR3 is made up of 14 amino acids. The CDR3 region is CASSTFALTHPQHF. DNA for the CDR3: TGTGCCAGCAGCACCTTCGCCTTGACCCACCCCCAGCATTTT.